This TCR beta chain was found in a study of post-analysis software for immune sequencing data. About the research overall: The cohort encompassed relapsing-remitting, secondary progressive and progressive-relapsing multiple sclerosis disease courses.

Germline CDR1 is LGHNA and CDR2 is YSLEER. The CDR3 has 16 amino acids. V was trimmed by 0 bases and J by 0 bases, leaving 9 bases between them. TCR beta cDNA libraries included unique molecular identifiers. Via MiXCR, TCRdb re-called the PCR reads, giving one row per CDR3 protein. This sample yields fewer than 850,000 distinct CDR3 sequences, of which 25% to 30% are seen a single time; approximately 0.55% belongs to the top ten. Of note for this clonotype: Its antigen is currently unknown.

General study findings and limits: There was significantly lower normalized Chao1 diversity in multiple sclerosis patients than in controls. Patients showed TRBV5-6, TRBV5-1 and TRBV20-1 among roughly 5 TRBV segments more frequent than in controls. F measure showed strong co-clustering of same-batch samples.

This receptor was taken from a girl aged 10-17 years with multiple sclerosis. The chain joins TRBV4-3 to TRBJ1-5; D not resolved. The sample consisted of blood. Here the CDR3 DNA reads TGCGCCAGCAGCCAAGATCGATGGAATAGCAATCAGCCCCAGCATTTT. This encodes CASSQDRWNSNQPQHF.